The 8 T cell receptor beta chains in this list originate from one sample, sequenced in a study of blood T cells in healthy people across ages. PCR was performed a second time for about 7 to 12 cycles using a sample-barcoded 5' primer and a J-beta primer mix. Each CDR3 protein gets one entry after TCRdb re-called the 5' RACE reads with MiXCR. The data show over a million distinct CDR3 sequences, over 35% seen once. Sequencing was performed on blood. The receptor source for this set is a woman aged 60-75 years in good health.

In this sample, this clonotype turned up a few times. The genes are TRBV10-3 and TRBJ2-5, with D maybe TRBD2 (5 bases). Germline CDR1 ENHRY, CDR2 SYGVKD. The CDR3 totals 14 residues. Trimming removed 6 bases from V and 11 bases from J, with 22 bases in between. CDR3: CAIRGGQHIREQYF. CDR3 nucleotides: TGTGCCATCAGGGGCGGCCAACATATTAGGGAGCAGTACTTC.

This clonotype was picked up a small number of times. The J gene is TRBJ2-5, the V gene TRBV28; 14 bases are shared with TRBD2. Germline-derived CDR1 and CDR2 are MDHEN and SYDVKM. V was clipped by 2 bases and J by 6 bases; unmatched bases: 5. The CDR3 spans 16 residues. For the CDR3, the DNA is TGTGCCAGCAGTTTAGCGACTAGCGGGAGGGTGAAGACCCAGTACTTC. It specifies CASSLATSGRVKTQYF.

This clonotype was picked up many times. The V gene is TRBV27, the J gene TRBJ2-3; possible D gene TRBD2, 5 bases. The CDR3 is 11 amino acids. Germline lookup yields CDR1 MNHEY and CDR2 SMNVEV (reference sequence). V dropped 6 bases and J dropped 4 bases, with 5 bases sitting between them. DNA of the CDR3: TGTGCCAGCAGCGGGGCAGATACGCAGTATTTT. Amino acid sequence: CASSGADTQYF.

The chain uses TRBV27 and TRBJ2-1, with D perhaps TRBD2 (6 bases). The J call is doubtful: the DNA matches TRBJ2-7 better. The V gene's germline CDR1 is MNHEY and CDR2 SMNVEV (reference sequence). The CDR3 is 15 amino acids. In DNA, the CDR3 is TGTGCCAGCAGTACTCGGGGGAGCTCCTACAATGAGCAGTACTTC. As protein: CASSTRGSSYNEQYF.

The chain joins TRBV5-1 to TRBJ2-5; 7 bases match TRBD2. Germline lookup yields CDR1 SGHRS and CDR2 YFSETQ. V gave up 1 base and J gave up 7 bases; unmatched junction bases: 13. The CDR3 spans 16 residues. The CDR3 is CASSLLALAATGTQYF. The CDR3 DNA is TGCGCCAGCAGCTTGTTGGCGCTAGCGGCTACAGGGACCCAGTACTTC.

This clonotype was recorded once. The genes are TRBV28 and TRBJ2-3; D is possibly TRBD2 (7 bases). This CDR3 comprises 17 residues. Germline V lookup: CDR1 MDHEN, CDR2 SYDVKM. V lost 3 bases and J 6 bases, leaving 22 bases between the germline ends. The CDR3 loop is CASSFLGGGLYRDTQYF. The CDR3, as DNA: TGTGCCAGCAGTTTTTTGGGCGGGGGCCTTTACCGGGATACGCAGTATTTT.

On this clonotype: This may stem from a read error, because a much larger clone lies one nucleotide away. This chain connects TRBV10-3 to TRBJ2-7; 8 bases align to TRBD1. The CDR3 loop spans 13 amino acids. With 7 bases clipped from V and 6 bases from J, the junction kept 8 bases outside the gene matches. Germline CDR1 is ENHRY and CDR2 is SYGVKD. CDR3 sequence (DNA): TGTGCCATCACGGGACAGGAGGGATGCGAGCAGTACTTC. Translated, it gives CAITGQEGCEQYF.

The chain combines TRBV10-3 with TRBJ2-3; tentatively, D is TRBD1 or TRBD2 (5 bases each). Germline V lookup: CDR1 ENHRY, CDR2 SYGVKD. This CDR3 is 14 amino acids long. V lost 11 bases and J 5 bases, leaving 20 bases between the germline ends. CDR3 DNA sequence: TGTGCCTACCGGGCCGAAGGGGAGCGAGATACGCAGTATTTT. Protein sequence: CAYRAEGERDTQYF.